The subject of this entry is one TCR beta chain. As yet, its antigen is unknown. The record originates from a study of CD4 T cells in relation to SARS-CoV-2 and coronaviruses. Study-wide background: A couple of subjects were Hispanic; patients were seven to nine males and a handful of females.

The repertoire was sequenced with immunoSEQ multiplex PCR; TCRdb's copy has only in-frame clones and lacks some. The profile shows some 38,000 clones, around 77% of them singletons. Germline V gene sequence: CDR1 SEHNR, CDR2 FQNEAQ (reference sequence). V lost 7 bases and J lost 3; bases outside the gene matches: 9. The CDR3 has 15 amino acids. Material for sequencing was memory CD4+ T cells from PBMCs, cultured in vitro. This chain uses TRBV7-9 with TRBJ2-1; 7 bases line up with TRBD2. This clonotype originated in an adult with COVID-19. The CDR3, as DNA: TGTGCCAGCACCCCGTGGGGGGGTAACTACAATGAGCAGTTCTTC. Encoded protein: CASTPWGGNYNEQFF.